The rows below give T cell receptor beta chains drawn from one sample of a study of blood T cell repertoires in COVID-19. Generated by immunoSEQ multiplex PCR, the TCRdb table keeps only in-frame clones and is missing some. This table has roughly 700,000 clones, more than 80% appearing once. The source material was peripheral blood. The receptors were gathered from a woman aged 18-35 years with acute or convalescent COVID-19. CDR3s include the opening cysteine and the closing phenylalanine or tryptophan. Fields, in order: D gene, clone size, V gene, J gene, CDR3 DNA, CDR3 protein. A D gene is named only where the DNA matches it firmly. Size tells how often a clone was seen (once, few, many) or the class of an expanded clone, and some rows leave it out.

TRBD1	-	TRBV27	TRBJ1-2	TGTGCCAGCAGCACGACAGGGGGTGTTGGCTACACCTTC	CASSTTGGVGYTF
-	once	TRBV5-1	TRBJ2-3	TGCGCCAGCAGCTTTGGGCTAGATACGCAGTATTTT	CASSFGLDTQYF
TRBD1	-	TRBV5-6	TRBJ1-1	TGTGCCACCCTCCTTGGGGGTCTACAGGGGGAGGCTGAAGCTTTCTTT	CATLLGGLQGEAEAFF
-	-	TRBV7-9	TRBJ2-7	TGTGCCAGCAGCCCCGGACAGAACTACGAGCAGTACTTC	CASSPGQNYEQYF
-	-	TRBV4-1	TRBJ2-7	TGCGCCAGCAGCCAAACGGTGTTCTACGAGCAGTACTTC	CASSQTVFYEQYF
-	-	TRBV6-1	TRBJ1-6	TGTGCCAGCAGTGAAGTCCCGGGGGGGAGAGGGAATTCACCCCTCCACTTT	CASSEVPGGRGNSPLHF
-	once	TRBV5-4	TRBJ2-1	TGTGCCAGCAGCTACAGATCTAACAATGAGCAGTTCTTC	CASSYRSNNEQFF
-	-	TRBV6-1	TRBJ1-2	TGTGCCAGCAGTGAAAGCTTGGGGATGGGCAGGGCCTCCGTATTTTATGGCTACACCTTC	CASSESLGMGRASVFYGYTF
-	-	TRBV2	TRBJ1-5	TGTGCCAGCAGAAACCGGGACAAAGGGAATCAGCCCCAGCATTTT	CASRNRDKGNQPQHF
TRBD1	-	TRBV19	TRBJ1-2	TGTGCCAGTAGTGCCGGACAGGGTGGGGACTATGGCTACACCTTC	CASSAGQGGDYGYTF
-	-	TRBV24-1	TRBJ1-1	TGTGCCACCAGTGACTCAGGGGCGGGGAACACTGAAGCTTTCTTT	CATSDSGAGNTEAFF
TRBD1	once	TRBV30	TRBJ1-4	TGTGCCTGGAGTGTACAGGGGGGTGAAAAACTGTTTTTT	CAWSVQGGEKLFF
-	-	TRBV2	TRBJ1-2	TGTGCCAGCAGGAACAGGGTTAACTATGGCTACACCTTC	CASRNRVNYGYTF
TRBD1	-	TRBV6-2/TRBV6-3	TRBJ2-2	TGTGCCAGCAGCTCCGGGACAGCCACCGGGGAGCTGTTTTTT	CASSSGTATGELFF
-	-	TRBV6-5	TRBJ1-1	TGTGCCAGCAGTTACTCGGTAGGAGGGAACACTGAAGCTTTCTTT	CASSYSVGGNTEAFF
-	-	TRBV3-1/TRBV3-2	TRBJ1-2	TGTGCCAGCAGCCAAGAGGGGGGTTTGGGCTACACCTTC	CASSQEGGLGYTF
-	-	TRBV30	TRBJ1-2	TGTGCCTGGAGTGGGGGAGGCGGGAATTCTCGGGGCTACACCTTC	CAWSGGGGNSRGYTF
-	-	TRBV3-1/TRBV3-2	TRBJ1-1	TGTGCCAGCAGCCCATTACCGGGGGGTGGAACTGAAGCTTTCTTT	CASSPLPGGGTEAFF
TRBD2	-	TRBV7-8	TRBJ2-1	TGTGCCAGCAGCCAGACGATAGCGGGGGGCCGGCGGACTCAGTTCTTC	CASSQTIAGGRRTQFF
TRBD2	-	TRBV19	TRBJ2-1	TGTGCCAGTAGGGATCGACTAGCGGGGAACTACAATGAGCAGTTCTTC	CASRDRLAGNYNEQFF
TRBD1	-	TRBV6-4	TRBJ1-1	TGTGCCAGCAGTGACTCCTTACAGGGGGCATCTGAAGCTTTCTTT	CASSDSLQGASEAFF
-	-	TRBV5-5	TRBJ1-2	TGTGCCAGCAGCTTGGGGTTGGCGGGGCAGCGCTATGGCTACACCTTC	CASSLGLAGQRYGYTF
-	-	TRBV4-3	TRBJ1-2	TGCGCCAGCAGCCAAGGACAGATGGTAGGGTATGGCTACACCTTC	CASSQGQMVGYGYTF
-	-	TRBV24-1	TRBJ2-1	TGTGCCACCAGTGAGGATCCCCGGGACTTCTACAATGAGCAGTTCTTC	CATSEDPRDFYNEQFF
TRBD1	-	TRBV6-5	TRBJ1-2	TGTGCCAGCAGTCAGGGGGCAGCTTATGGCTACACCTTC	CASSQGAAYGYTF
-	-	TRBV5-1	TRBJ2-7	TGCGCCAGCAGCCCCTCCGGGGGAGACTACGAGCAGTACTTC	CASSPSGGDYEQYF
TRBD2	-	TRBV6-4	TRBJ2-3	TGTGCCAGCTCCGCGGGGGGGCACACAGATACGCAGTATTTT	CASSAGGHTDTQYF
TRBD2	-	TRBV13	TRBJ2-1	TGTGCCAGCAGCTTAGGTAGGGGGGGGTCCCGGACTAGCGGTCACAATGAGCAGTTCTTC	CASSLGRGGSRTSGHNEQFF
TRBD2	-	TRBV5-1	TRBJ2-2	TGCGCCAGCAGCTTGGCCTCTGGCGGGGGAAGAACCGGGGAGCTGTTTTTT	CASSLASGGGRTGELFF
TRBD1	-	TRBV12-5	TRBJ1-2	TGTGCTAGTGGGGACAGGCCCCATGGCTACACCTTC	CASGDRPHGYTF
-	-	TRBV3-1/TRBV3-2	TRBJ1-2	TGTGCCAGCAGTCGACGATTACAGGGTCTCTATGGCTACACCTTC	CASSRRLQGLYGYTF
TRBD2	-	TRBV5-1	TRBJ2-1	TGCGCCAGCAGCTTGTGGCTAGCGGCGTACAATGAGCAGTTCTTC	CASSLWLAAYNEQFF
-	-	TRBV12-3/TRBV12-4	TRBJ1-2	TGTGCCAGCAGCACAGATTACTATGGCTACACCTTC	CASSTDYYGYTF
TRBD2	once	TRBV3-1/TRBV3-2	TRBJ2-1	TGTGCCAGCAGCCCAGCTAGCGGGGGGGCCAGGGATGAGCAGTTCTTC	CASSPASGGARDEQFF
TRBD1	-	TRBV29-1	TRBJ2-3	TGCAGCGTTGACGGGGTTGTAGGGGGCGAGTGGGGCACAGATACGCAGTATTTT	CSVDGVVGGEWGTDTQYF
-	-	TRBV19	TRBJ2-2	TGTGCCAGTAGTATATACGGGGAGCTGTTTTTT	CASSIYGELFF
TRBD1	-	TRBV10-3	TRBJ1-6	TGTGCCATCAGGACCGGGACAGGGGATTCACCCCTCCACTTT	CAIRTGTGDSPLHF
TRBD1	-	TRBV18	TRBJ1-5	TGTGCCAGCTCACCCTATCGAAGGACAGGAGACAATAGCAATCAGCCCCAGCATTTT	CASSPYRRTGDNSNQPQHF
-	-	TRBV6-4	TRBJ1-5	TGTGCCAGCAGTGACGGGCGGGGATGGGATCAGCCCCAGCATTTT	CASSDGRGWDQPQHF
-	-	TRBV11-2	TRBJ1-2	TGTGCCAGCAGCTTAGTTGGGGGCCTAGGAGGTGGCTACACCTTC	CASSLVGGLGGGYTF